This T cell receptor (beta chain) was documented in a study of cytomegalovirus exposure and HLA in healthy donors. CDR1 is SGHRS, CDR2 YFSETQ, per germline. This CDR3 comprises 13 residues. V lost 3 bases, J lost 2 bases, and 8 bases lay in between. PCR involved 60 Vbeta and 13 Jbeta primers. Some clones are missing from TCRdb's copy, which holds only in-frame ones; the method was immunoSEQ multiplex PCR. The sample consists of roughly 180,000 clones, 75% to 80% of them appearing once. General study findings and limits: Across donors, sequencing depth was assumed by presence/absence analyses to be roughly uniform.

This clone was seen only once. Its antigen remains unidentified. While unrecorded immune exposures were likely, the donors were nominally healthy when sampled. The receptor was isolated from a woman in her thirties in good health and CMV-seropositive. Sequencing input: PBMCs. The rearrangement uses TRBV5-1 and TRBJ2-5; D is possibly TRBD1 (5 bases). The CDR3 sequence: CASSWRQQETQYF. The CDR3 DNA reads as TGCGCCAGCAGCTGGAGACAGCAAGAGACCCAGTACTTC.